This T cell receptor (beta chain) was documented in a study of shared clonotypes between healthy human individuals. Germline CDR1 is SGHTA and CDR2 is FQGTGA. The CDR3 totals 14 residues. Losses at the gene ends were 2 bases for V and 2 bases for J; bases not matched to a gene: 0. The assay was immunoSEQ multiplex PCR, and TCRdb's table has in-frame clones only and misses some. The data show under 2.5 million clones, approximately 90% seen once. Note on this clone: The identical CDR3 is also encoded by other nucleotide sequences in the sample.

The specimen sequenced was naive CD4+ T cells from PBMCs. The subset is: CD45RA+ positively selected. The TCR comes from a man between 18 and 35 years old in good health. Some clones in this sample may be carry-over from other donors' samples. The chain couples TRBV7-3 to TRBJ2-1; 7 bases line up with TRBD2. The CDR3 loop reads CASSLGLAYNEQFF. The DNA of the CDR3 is TGTGCCAGCAGCTTAGGACTAGCCTACAATGAGCAGTTCTTC.